The 7 T cell receptor beta chains listed next were all sequenced from one sample in a study of early T cells in non-severe SARS-CoV-2 infection. Each CDR3 protein is one row after TCRdb ran MiXCR on the 5' RACE reads. Altogether 30,000 or so distinct CDR3 sequences are present, around 5% being singletons, with the ten largest covering around 4.5%. Sequenced material: whole blood. The receptor source for this set is an adult who was a healthcare worker with PCR-confirmed SARS-CoV-2 infection or an uninfected control (not recorded which).

This clonotype has a count of ten or more. The chain has TRBV6-5 and TRBJ2-1; D may correspond to TRBD1 or TRBD2 (6 bases each). The CDR3 has 16 amino acids. V was pared by 4 bases and J by 4 bases, with 17 bases between. The germline gives CDR1 MNHEY, CDR2 SVGAGI. The chain's CDR3 is CASSSGEVGGYNEQFF. CDR3 coding DNA: TGTGCCAGCAGTTCAGGGGAGGTTGGAGGGTACAATGAGCAGTTCTTC.

This clonotype showed up many times. This chain uses TRBV9 with TRBJ2-2, with 8 bases that match TRBD2. The CDR3 is 17 amino acids. With V trimmed by 0 bases and J by 6 bases, 10 bases remained unmatched. Germline assignment: CDR1 SGDLS and CDR2 YYNGEE. This chain's CDR3 is CASSVAPSGSGPGELFF. The DNA for the CDR3 is TGTGCCAGCAGCGTAGCGCCGAGCGGGAGTGGGCCCGGGGAGCTGTTTTTT.

This clonotype was detected ten times or more. CDR3 loop: CASSAFDGTTQYF. The CDR3, as DNA: TGTGCCAGCAGCGCCTTCGACGGGACTACGCAGTATTTT. The gene calls are TRBV7-6 and TRBJ2-3; D may match TRBD1 or TRBD2 (5 bases each). Looked up from germline, CDR1 is SGHVS and CDR2 is FNYEAQ. This CDR3 spans 13 amino acids. V lost 5 bases and J lost 8, with 14 bases in between.

This clonotype has ten or more counts. This rearrangement joins TRBV6-5 to TRBJ2-7; D not resolved. CDR3 length equals 11 residues. V was cut by 2 bases and J by 6 bases, with 5 bases left in between. Germline-derived CDR1 and CDR2 are MNHEY and SVGAGI. In DNA, the CDR3 is TGTGCCAGCAGTTACGGTCGCGAGCAGTACTTC. It encodes CASSYGREQYF.

This clonotype was recorded many times. V gene TRBV4-1 combines with J gene TRBJ2-7; perhaps TRBD1 as D (5 bases). The CDR3 has 14 residues. Trimming removed 4 bases at V and 1 base at J, with 11 bases between. The V gene's germline CDR1 is MGHRA and CDR2 YSYEKL. In nucleotides, the CDR3 is TGCGCCAGCAGCCCCTGGCAGGGATCCTACGAGCAGTACTTC. It yields the protein CASSPWQGSYEQYF.

This clonotype is medium-sized. V and J are TRBV12-3 or TRBV12-4 and TRBJ1-2; tentative D call: TRBD1 (5 bases). The V and J ends lost 3 bases and 4 bases respectively, with 9 bases between them. The CDR3 consists of 13 residues. CDR3 loop: CASSLGHLYGYTF. The CDR3 nucleotides are TGTGCCAGCAGTTTGGGGCACCTCTATGGCTACACCTTC.

This clonotype was counted between two and nine times. This chain uses TRBV6-2 or TRBV6-3 with TRBJ2-5; TRBD2 matches 9 bases. CDR3 length: 15 residues. CDR1 is MNHEY, CDR2 SVGEGT, per germline. V lost 3 bases to trimming and J lost 4 bases; unmatched junction nucleotides: 6. The CDR3, as DNA: TGTGCCAGCAGTTATTTAGCGGGAGCTGGAGAGACCCAGTACTTC. Translated: CASSYLAGAGETQYF.